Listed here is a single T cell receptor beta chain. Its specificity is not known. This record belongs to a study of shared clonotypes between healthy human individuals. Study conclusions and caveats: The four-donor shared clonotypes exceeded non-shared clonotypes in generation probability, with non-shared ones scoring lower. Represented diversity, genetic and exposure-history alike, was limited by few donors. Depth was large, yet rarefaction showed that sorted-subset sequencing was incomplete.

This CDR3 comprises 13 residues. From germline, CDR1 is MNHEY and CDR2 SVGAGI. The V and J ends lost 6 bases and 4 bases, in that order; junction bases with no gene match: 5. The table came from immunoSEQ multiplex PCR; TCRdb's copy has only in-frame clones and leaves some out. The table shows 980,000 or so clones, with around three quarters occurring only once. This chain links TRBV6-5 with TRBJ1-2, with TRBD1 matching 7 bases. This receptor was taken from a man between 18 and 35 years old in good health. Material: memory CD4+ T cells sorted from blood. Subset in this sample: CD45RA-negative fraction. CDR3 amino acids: CASRQTGTYGYTF. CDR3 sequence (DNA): TGTGCCAGCAGGCAGACAGGGACCTATGGCTACACCTTC.